This TCR beta chain was documented in a study of T cell repertoires in cytomegalovirus infection. The wider study: Public TCR beta signatures provided an indication of both CMV infection and a matching HLA type. Study-level points and caveats: HLA-C-restricted TCR beta clonotypes specific for CMV led the ex vivo response. CMV carriers with the relevant HLA were identified by cumulative public TCR beta family frequency.

The germline gives CDR1 MDHEN, CDR2 SYDVKM. This CDR3 comprises 16 residues. After removal of 6 bases from V and 8 bases from J, the junction contained 9 bases not matched to a gene. TCRdb reprocessed the reads via MiXCR and lists one record per CDR3 protein. The table includes 300,000 to 400,000 distinct CDR3 sequences, 15% to 20% detected once. This clonotype was found a few times. Its antigen remains unknown. The chain couples TRBV28 to TRBJ2-1; 14 bases align to TRBD2. The receptor was isolated from a human donor in good health (CMV status not recorded). Some clones in this sample may be carry-over from other donors' samples. Sequencing input: PBMCs. Here the CDR3 DNA reads TGTGCCAGCAGAACCAGGACTAGCGGGGGGCGGGATGAGCAGTTCTTC. This sequence encodes CASRTRTSGGRDEQFF.